The clone carrying this T cell receptor (beta chain) was counted at least ten times. The record originates from a study of T-cell reconstitution after alpha-beta-depleted transplantation in children. The TCRbeta library was prepared with unique molecular identifiers. TCRdb independently ran MiXCR on the PCR reads; one entry per CDR3 protein. The sample lists about 200,000 distinct CDR3 sequences, roughly 15% occurring once. Germline trimming cut 1 base from V and 10 bases from J; bases unmatched to any gene: 8. Germline lookup yields CDR1 DFQATT and CDR2 SNEGSKA (reference sequence). There are 15 residues in the CDR3.

This TCR derives from a human donor who donated a stem cell graft to a child with acute lymphoblastic leukemia. The sequenced sample was PBMCs from the stem cell graft donor, obtained from the stem cell graft. The V and J genes are TRBV20-1 and TRBJ1-6, with TRBD1 matching over 9 bases. CDR3 in DNA: TGCAGTGCTAGAGGGGGGGACAGGGCGCGATCACCCCTCCACTTT. Translating gives CSARGGDRARSPLHF.